These 21 T cell receptor beta chains came from one sample sequenced in a study of human T cells and chemical hapten exposure. The time point denotes: pre-sensitization, week 0. Treatment in this sample: therapeutic diphenylcyclopropenone sensitization with weekly scalp DPC. TCRdb called the RACE reads again in MiXCR, with one record for every CDR3 protein. The sample shows some 360,000 distinct CDR3 sequences, less than 6.5% of them seen only once. Specimen: whole blood, collected in connection with sensitization to the hapten diphenylcyclopropenone (DPC). Receptor source: a woman between 45 and 65 years old with alopecia areata. Some clones in this sample may be carry-over from other donors' samples.

V is TRBV10-3 and J is TRBJ1-5; D remains unclear. Germline values: CDR1 ENHRY, CDR2 SYGVKD. This CDR3 region has 13 residues. The V end was cut by 4 bases, the J end by 1 base, with 5 bases between. CDR3 DNA sequence: TGTGCCATCAGTGCAGAGAGCAATCAGCCCCAGCATTTT. It specifies CAISAESNQPQHF.

This clonotype was detected a few times. The rearrangement joins TRBV11-2 to TRBJ1-2; unclear D gene. Trimming stripped 2 bases from V and 0 bases from J, with 7 bases between. This CDR3 contains 14 residues. Germline-derived CDR1 and CDR2 are SGHAT and FQNNGV. The CDR3 is CASSLTRANYGYTF. As DNA, the CDR3 is TGTGCCAGCAGCTTAACCAGAGCTAACTATGGCTACACCTTC.

This clonotype appeared a few times. The rearrangement joins TRBV7-9 to TRBJ2-7; D perhaps matches TRBD2 (5 bases). This CDR3 region has 14 residues. V lost 5 bases to trimming and J lost 3 bases, with 14 bases between them. The V gene's germline CDR1 is SEHNR and CDR2 FQNEAQ (reference sequence). This chain's CDR3 is CASSLPGVNYEQYF. CDR3 bases: TGTGCCAGCAGCCTTCCCGGGGTGAACTACGAGCAGTACTTC. The complete variable domain, with remaining parts taken from reference TRBV7-9 and TRBJ2-7, reads DTGVSQNPRHKITKRGQNVTFRCDPISEHNRLYWYRQTLGQGPEFLTYFQNEAQLEKSRLLSDRFSAERPKGSFSTLEIQRTEQGDSAMYLCASSLPGVNYEQYFGPGTRLTVT.

This clonotype came up many times. The rearrangement joins TRBV28 to TRBJ2-7; TRBD1 aligns across 7 bases. Looked up from germline, CDR1 is MDHEN and CDR2 is SYDVKM. The V segment lost 4 bases and the J segment 5 bases; nucleotides outside the gene matches: 11. The CDR3 extends over 15 amino acids. DNA of the CDR3: TGTGCCAGCAGTTCTTCCGGGACAGTGAAGAACGAGCAGTACTTC. This encodes CASSSSGTVKNEQYF.

This clonotype has only a few counts. J is TRBJ1-5 and V is TRBV5-1; D not resolved. Germline V gene data show CDR1 as SGHRS and CDR2 as YFSETQ. The germline V and J ends were trimmed by 2 bases and 1 base, with 10 bases remaining between them. This CDR3 comprises 15 residues. In nucleotides, the CDR3 is TGCGCCAGCAGCTTCTACCCGGCGAGCAATCAGCCCCAGCATTTT. It translates to CASSFYPASNQPQHF.

This clonotype was found many times. J is TRBJ2-5 and V is TRBV12-3 or TRBV12-4; no firm D call. Trimming removed 1 base at V and 1 base at J, with 7 bases between. The CDR3 consists of 14 residues. The CDR3: CASSLVGVQETQYF. The CDR3 coding sequence is TGTGCCAGCAGTTTAGTGGGCGTCCAAGAGACCCAGTACTTC.

This clonotype showed up many times. The chain recombines TRBV28 with TRBJ2-7; D is uncertain. There are 14 residues in the CDR3. With 2 bases removed from V and 4 bases from J, the gap between germline ends came to 12 bases. Germline values: CDR1 MDHEN, CDR2 SYDVKM. The DNA of the CDR3 is TGTGCCAGCAGTTTAAATAGGGCAGGTTACGAGCAGTACTTC. Residues: CASSLNRAGYEQYF.

This clonotype was found a few times. The J gene is TRBJ2-5, the V gene TRBV20-1, with D perhaps assigned TRBD1 or TRBD2 (6 bases each). CDR1 is DFQATT, CDR2 SNEGSKA, per germline (reference sequence). Trimming took 4 bases from V and 5 from J, leaving 14 bases between them. The CDR3 has 13 residues. Here the CDR3 reads CSAIVGGHETQYF. CDR3 nucleotides: TGCAGTGCTATAGTCGGGGGCCATGAGACCCAGTACTTC.

The V gene is TRBV12-3 or TRBV12-4, the J gene TRBJ1-1; TRBD1 is a possible D gene (5 bases). V lost 8 bases and J 5 bases, leaving 15 bases between the germline ends. The CDR3 length is 13 residues. CDR3 sequence (DNA): TGTGCCAGCGGAACCAGTGGGGGAACTGAAGCTTTCTTT. This codes for CASGTSGGTEAFF.

This clonotype was seen at least ten times. The CDR3 reads CASSPGLAGGSGANVLTF. The CDR3 coding sequence is TGTGCCAGCAGTCCGGGACTAGCGGGGGGCTCTGGGGCCAACGTCCTGACTTTC. This chain joins TRBV12-3 or TRBV12-4 and TRBJ2-6; 15 nucleotides line up with TRBD2. The CDR3 is 18 amino acids. The V segment lost 5 bases and the J segment 0 bases; nucleotides outside the gene matches: 2.

This clonotype was counted a few times. V is TRBV28 and J is TRBJ1-5; the D gene is possibly TRBD1 (5 bases). The CDR3 covers 13 residues. CDR1 is MDHEN, CDR2 SYDVKM, per germline. Deletions cut 3 bases from V and 5 bases from J, with 8 bases between. CDR3: CASSFPGHQPQHF. The CDR3, as DNA: TGTGCCAGCAGTTTTCCGGGGCATCAGCCCCAGCATTTT.

Many counts were recorded for this clonotype. The V and J genes are TRBV7-2 and TRBJ1-2; maybe TRBD1 (5 bases). From germline, CDR1 is SGHTA and CDR2 FQGNSA. The CDR3 covers 15 residues. With 0 bases removed from V and 2 bases from J, the gap between germline ends came to 10 bases. The DNA of the CDR3 is TGTGCCAGCAGCTTAGCAGGGGCCGTCAACTATGGCTACACCTTC. Its protein product is CASSLAGAVNYGYTF.

This clonotype was counted a few times. This chain joins TRBV7-9 and TRBJ1-2, with D perhaps TRBD1 (5 bases). Looked up from germline, CDR1 is SEHNR and CDR2 is FQNEAQ (reference sequence). CDR3 size: 13 residues. V dropped 5 bases and J dropped 4 bases, with 11 bases sitting between them. CDR3 residues: CASSPPQGYGYTF. The CDR3 DNA sequence: TGTGCCAGCAGCCCGCCTCAGGGCTATGGCTACACCTTC.

This clonotype was picked up a small number of times. V usage is TRBV19 and J usage is TRBJ1-5; D is undetermined. V was pared by 3 bases and J by 0 bases, with 9 bases between. The germline CDR1 and CDR2 sequences are LNHDA and SQIVND (reference sequence). This CDR3 has 15 residues. The CDR3 nucleotides are TGTGCCAGTAGTATTGAACCGTATAGCAATCAGCCCCAGCATTTT. It encodes CASSIEPYSNQPQHF.

This clonotype was counted at least ten times. The V call is TRBV10-2, the J call TRBJ1-1; the D gene is possibly TRBD1 (5 bases). Trimming took 0 bases from V and 1 from J, leaving 6 bases between them. The CDR3 contains 14 residues. Germline lookup yields CDR1 WSHSY and CDR2 SAAADI. The CDR3 DNA reads as TGCGCCAGCAGTGAGTCAGGGGCGAACACTGAAGCTTTCTTT. Its protein is CASSESGANTEAFF.

In this sample, this clonotype turned up many times. This chain uses TRBV29-1 with TRBJ1-2; D unclear. The germline gives CDR1 SQVTM, CDR2 ANQGSEA. V gave up 1 base and J gave up 4 bases, with 7 bases separating them. This CDR3 has 12 residues. The DNA of the CDR3 is TGCAGCGTTGAAGGGATGATCTATGGCTACACCTTC. Translated, it gives CSVEGMIYGYTF.

This clonotype was seen a few times. The rearrangement uses TRBV29-1 and TRBJ2-7; TRBD2 might be the D (5 bases). This CDR3 is built from 15 residues. Germline V CDR1 and CDR2: SQVTM, ANQGSEA. V was shortened by 0 bases and J by 0 bases, with 12 bases between the two germline ends. CDR3 DNA sequence: TGCAGCGTTGAAGAGGGAGCACCGAGCTCCTACGAGCAGTACTTC. Protein sequence: CSVEEGAPSSYEQYF.

In its sample, this clonotype was seen many times. The J gene is TRBJ2-3, the V gene TRBV10-3, with 9 nucleotides matching TRBD2. Trimming removed 7 bases from V and 4 bases from J; junction bases left unmatched: 12. This CDR3 comprises 16 residues. In germline, CDR1 is ENHRY, CDR2 SYGVKD. CDR3 sequence (DNA): TGTGCCATCAAAGGGGCTAGCGGGGTCCGGTCAGATACGCAGTATTTT. Translating it yields CAIKGASGVRSDTQYF.

This clonotype was recorded many times. V usage is TRBV27 and J usage is TRBJ1-5, with 8 bases that match TRBD1. Per the germline V gene, CDR1 is MNHEY and CDR2 is SMNVEV (reference sequence). The CDR3 consists of 15 residues. Germline trimming cut 4 bases from V and 5 bases from J; bases unmatched to any gene: 7. The CDR3 here is CASSSGTGDYQPQHF. The CDR3, as DNA: TGTGCCAGCAGTTCGGGGACAGGAGACTATCAGCCCCAGCATTTT.

J is TRBJ1-6 and V is TRBV11-2, with TRBD1 matching over 9 bases. Germline trimming cut 1 base from V and 6 bases from J; bases unmatched to any gene: 4. This CDR3 has 16 amino acids. Germline CDR1 reads SGHAT; CDR2 reads FQNNGV. The CDR3 loop reads CASSLVTGGLNSPLHF. The CDR3, as DNA: TGTGCCAGCAGCTTAGTCACAGGGGGCCTTAATTCACCCCTCCACTTT.

The chain has TRBV7-2 and TRBJ1-5; a possible D gene is TRBD1 (5 bases). V lost 4 bases to trimming and J lost 7 bases, with 17 bases between them. The germline gives CDR1 SGHTA, CDR2 FQGNSA. This CDR3 spans 15 amino acids. The CDR3 sequence is CASSSQAGMGQPQHF. The CDR3 DNA follows: TGTGCCAGCAGCTCCCAAGCAGGGATGGGGCAGCCCCAGCATTTT. The whole variable domain, filled in from reference TRBV7-2 and TRBJ1-5, reads GAGVSQSPSNKVTEKGKDVELRCDPISGHTALYWYRQSLGQGLEFLIYFQGNSAPDKSGLPSDRFSAERTGGSVSTLTIQRTQQEDSAVYLCASSSQAGMGQPQHFGDGTRLSIL.